What follows are 15 T cell receptor beta chains derived from one specimen sequenced in a study of blood T cell repertoires in COVID-19. Generated by immunoSEQ multiplex PCR, the TCRdb table keeps only in-frame clones and is missing some. This sample has about 140,000 clones; around 80% occur once, and the top ten carry about an eighth. Sequenced material: peripheral blood. All receptors derive from an elderly man with acute or convalescent COVID-19.

The V call is TRBV9, the J call TRBJ1-1; D is perhaps TRBD1 (6 bases). Per the germline V gene, CDR1 is SGDLS and CDR2 is YYNGEE. The CDR3 sequence is 15 residues long. V was clipped by 0 bases and J by 5 bases, with 14 bases between them. CDR3 loop: CASSVAPDSKTEAFF. DNA of the CDR3: TGTGCCAGCAGCGTAGCTCCGGACAGTAAGACTGAAGCTTTCTTT.

This rearrangement joins TRBV19 to TRBJ2-7; 11 bases align to TRBD2. The J segment lost 4 bases and the V segment lost 5 bases, leaving 16 bases of the junction unmatched. Germline-derived CDR1 and CDR2 are LNHDA and SQIVND (reference sequence). This CDR3 has 18 amino acids. CDR3 DNA: TGTGCCAGTAGTGCCCGACTAGCGGGAACCTCTCAGCGGTACGAGCAGTACTTC. Amino acid sequence: CASSARLAGTSQRYEQYF.

The chain is built from TRBV11-2 and TRBJ1-6; 7 positions match TRBD1. The CDR3 has 15 residues. The junction had 4 bases not matched to a gene; V was cut back by 1 base and J by 7 bases. The germline gives CDR1 SGHAT, CDR2 FQNNGV. In DNA form, the CDR3 reads TGTGCCAGCAGCTTAGGCGGGACAGACAATTCACCCCTCCACTTT. Protein product: CASSLGGTDNSPLHF.

The DNA for the CDR3 is TGCAGCGTGGAACTCGGGTCAACCTACACCTTC. Its translation: CSVELGSTYTF. The chain combines TRBV29-1 with TRBJ1-2, with no clear D. Per the germline V gene, CDR1 is SQVTM and CDR2 is ANQGSEA. The V gene lost 6 bases and the J gene lost 10 bases, with 15 bases spanning the gap. The CDR3 has 11 residues.

V gene TRBV29-1 combines with J gene TRBJ2-2; 10 bases match TRBD2. V shed 6 bases and J 2 bases; nucleotides not matched to a gene: 6. Germline V CDR1 and CDR2: SQVTM, ANQGSEA. This CDR3 comprises 15 residues. This CDR3 reads CSVVAGGSNTGELFF. In DNA form, the CDR3 reads TGCAGCGTCGTAGCGGGGGGCTCTAACACCGGGGAGCTGTTTTTT.

There are a few counts of this clone. CDR3 DNA sequence: TGCAGCGTTGGGACCGGGACAGGGAGGATCGGGGAGCTGTTTTTT. Residues: CSVGTGTGRIGELFF. The J gene is TRBJ2-2, the V gene TRBV29-1, with 9 positions matching TRBD1. The CDR3 has 15 residues. Germline V gene lookup returns CDR1 SQVTM and CDR2 ANQGSEA. V lost 4 bases and J lost 7; bases outside the gene matches: 10.

The chain recombines TRBV7-9 with TRBJ1-2; no definite D call. This CDR3 comprises 15 residues. Germline values: CDR1 SEHNR, CDR2 FQNEAQ (reference sequence). V lost 0 bases and J 5 bases, leaving 13 bases between the germline ends. CDR3 loop: CASSLAGDTGYGYTF. The CDR3 bases are TGTGCCAGCAGCTTAGCGGGAGACACGGGATATGGCTACACCTTC.

The chain carries TRBV6-2 or TRBV6-3 and TRBJ2-7; tentatively, D is TRBD2 (6 bases). The germline V and J ends were trimmed by 4 bases and 3 bases, with 19 bases remaining between them. The germline V gene encodes CDR1 MNHEY and CDR2 SVGEGT. The length of the CDR3 is 16 residues. DNA for the CDR3: TGTGCCAGCAGTTTCGGATCGGGGACTGAGGTCTACGAGCAGTACTTC. Its protein product is CASSFGSGTEVYEQYF.

The sample holds one count of this clone. The chain employs TRBV27 and TRBJ1-1; maybe TRBD1 (6 bases). Trimming took off 0 bases at V and 4 bases at J, with 12 bases between the two ends. Germline loops: CDR1 MNHEY, CDR2 SMNVEV (reference sequence). CDR3 size: 15 residues. DNA of the CDR3: TGTGCCAGCAGTTTATCGGGGGCCGCAGGCACTGAAGCTTTCTTT. Translated: CASSLSGAAGTEAFF.

V gene TRBV9 combines with J gene TRBJ1-1; possibly TRBD1 for D (6 bases). Trimming cost V 0 bases and J 1 base, with 10 bases left between them. CDR1 and CDR2 (germline): SGDLS, YYNGEE. The CDR3 totals 15 residues. The CDR3 nucleotides are TGTGCCAGCAGCGTAGGAACAGGGTCGAACACTGAAGCTTTCTTT. Its protein is CASSVGTGSNTEAFF.

The gene calls are TRBV29-1 and TRBJ2-7, with 8 bases identical to TRBD1. The V gene's germline CDR1 is SQVTM and CDR2 ANQGSEA. V shed 4 bases, J shed 3 bases, and the junction held 2 bases outside the gene matches. CDR3 length: 12 amino acids. CDR3 nucleotides: TGCAGCGTTGGACAGGGGAACTACGAGCAGTACTTC. Translated, it gives CSVGQGNYEQYF.

This chain uses TRBV18 with TRBJ1-1; no reliable D call. Germline CDR1 KGHSH, CDR2 LQKENI. Trimming pared 2 bases from V and 0 bases from J, leaving 7 bases between. The CDR3 contains 14 residues. CDR3 sequence (DNA): TGTGCCAGCTCACCAACACACATGAACACTGAAGCTTTCTTT. It yields the protein CASSPTHMNTEAFF.

The rearrangement links TRBV28 to TRBJ2-3; D perhaps matches TRBD2 (5 bases). Between the trimmed V and J ends, which lost 8 bases and 2 bases, there was a span of 14 bases. Looked up from germline, CDR1 is MDHEN and CDR2 is SYDVKM. CDR3 length equals 14 residues. This chain's CDR3 is CASRDAGPTDTQYF. The CDR3 coding sequence is TGTGCCAGCCGGGATGCGGGCCCCACAGATACGCAGTATTTT.

The J gene is TRBJ1-4, the V gene TRBV2; 8 bases are shared with TRBD1. Germline trimming cut 2 bases from V and 7 bases from J; bases unmatched to any gene: 6. This CDR3 is 15 amino acids long. Germline assignment: CDR1 SNHLY and CDR2 FYNNEI. CDR3 in DNA: TGTGCCAGCAGTGAAACGGCAGGGGGCTTTGAAAAACTGTTTTTT. Translating it yields CASSETAGGFEKLFF.

This chain joins TRBV28 and TRBJ1-1; maybe TRBD1 (5 bases). Germline V gene data show CDR1 as MDHEN and CDR2 as SYDVKM. The CDR3 runs to 15 residues. The ends were cut back, 4 bases at V and 4 bases at J, with 16 bases in the middle. The CDR3 nucleotides are TGTGCCAGCAGTTGGCGGGGGGAGCGAGTCACTGAAGCTTTCTTT. Amino acid sequence: CASSWRGERVTEAFF.